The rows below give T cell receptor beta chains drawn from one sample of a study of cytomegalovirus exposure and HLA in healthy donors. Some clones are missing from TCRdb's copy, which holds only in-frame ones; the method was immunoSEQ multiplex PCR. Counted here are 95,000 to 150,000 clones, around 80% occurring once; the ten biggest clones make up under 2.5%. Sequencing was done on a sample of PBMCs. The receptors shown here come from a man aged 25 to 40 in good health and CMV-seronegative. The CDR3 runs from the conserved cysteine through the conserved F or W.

CDR3aa: CASSPDRAVDTQYF; j_gene: TRBJ2-3; v_gene: TRBV18
CDR3aa: CAAGTGNYGYTF; j_gene: TRBJ1-2; v_gene: TRBV6-1
CDR3aa: CASSVASGGVNEQFF; j_gene: TRBJ2-1; v_gene: TRBV9
CDR3aa: CASSSPGQGEQFF; j_gene: TRBJ2-1; v_gene: TRBV27
CDR3aa: CASSETDRGRSGELFF; j_gene: TRBJ2-2; v_gene: TRBV5-6
CDR3aa: CASSPNTGELFF; j_gene: TRBJ2-2; v_gene: TRBV5-1
CDR3aa: CASSSAWAGATNEKLFF; j_gene: TRBJ1-4; v_gene: TRBV4-2
CDR3aa: CASSPAGGDEQYF; j_gene: TRBJ2-7; v_gene: TRBV11-3
CDR3aa: CASSIGGGFLYEQYF; j_gene: TRBJ2-7; v_gene: TRBV19
CDR3aa: CASSGGGYGYTF; j_gene: TRBJ1-2; v_gene: TRBV27
CDR3aa: CASSDSMAGGTDTQYF; j_gene: TRBJ2-3; v_gene: TRBV6-4
CDR3aa: CAVDRGYEQYF; j_gene: TRBJ2-7; v_gene: TRBV30
CDR3aa: CASSQAGTVNTEAFF; j_gene: TRBJ1-1; v_gene: TRBV7-8
CDR3aa: CASSLGGLYEQYF; j_gene: TRBJ2-7; v_gene: TRBV7-9
CDR3aa: CASSIMAGGNQPQHF; j_gene: TRBJ1-5; v_gene: TRBV19
CDR3aa: CASSGSSRDEQFF; j_gene: TRBJ2-1; v_gene: TRBV6-4
CDR3aa: CASSQDRTNTGELFF; j_gene: TRBJ2-2; v_gene: TRBV4-2